These 11 T cell receptor beta chains were sequenced from one sample in a study of cytomegalovirus exposure and HLA in healthy donors. The PCR was carried out with 60 Vbeta primers and 13 Jbeta primers. TCRdb keeps only in-frame clones here, not all; method: immunoSEQ multiplex PCR. The sample carries around 110,000 clones, roughly 69% recorded once. The specimen sequenced was PBMCs. These receptors were obtained from a woman in her thirties or forties in good health and CMV-seropositive.

This rearrangement joins TRBV25-1 to TRBJ2-2; 9 bases are a match to TRBD1. The CDR3 spans 18 residues. V was pared by 4 bases and J by 1 base, with 10 bases of the junction left unmatched. Germline-derived CDR1 and CDR2 are MGHDK and SYGVNS. CDR3: CASSASPTGGENTGELFF. For the CDR3, the DNA is TGTGCCAGCAGTGCCTCCCCCACAGGGGGCGAGAACACCGGGGAGCTGTTTTTT.

The CDR3 DNA is TGTGCCAGCAGCTTGGGGGAGCTCTCTGGAAACACCATATATTTT. Translating gives CASSLGELSGNTIYF. This sequence joins TRBV5-6 and TRBJ1-3; the D is unclear. Trimming shortened V by 0 bases and J by 0 bases, and 7 bases separated the two germline ends. CDR1 is SGHDT and CDR2 is YYEEEE in the germline V gene. The CDR3 loop spans 15 amino acids.

The chain couples TRBV7-2 to TRBJ2-7; unclear D gene. V was pared by 5 bases and J by 3 bases, with 5 bases between. The V gene's germline CDR1 is SGHTA and CDR2 FQGNSA. The CDR3 totals 11 residues. The CDR3 DNA reads as TGTGCCAGCAGCCTTTTCTACGAGCAGTACTTC. As protein: CASSLFYEQYF.

This clone was found a few times. The chain uses TRBV5-4 and TRBJ2-7; D remains unclear. The length of the CDR3 is 13 residues. Deletions cut 3 bases from V and 4 bases from J, with 11 bases between. Germline lookup yields CDR1 SGHNT and CDR2 YYREEE (reference sequence). The chain's CDR3 is CASSSEVVYEQYF. The DNA for the CDR3 is TGTGCCAGCAGCTCCGAGGTTGTTTACGAGCAGTACTTC.

This chain links TRBV5-1 with TRBJ2-5; 8 bases agree with TRBD2. Germline CDR1 reads SGHRS; CDR2 reads YFSETQ. V dropped 4 bases and J dropped 4; count of bases not matched to a gene: 6. There are 14 residues in the CDR3. This chain's CDR3 is CASSEIAGSETQYF. The CDR3, as DNA: TGCGCCAGCAGCGAGATAGCGGGATCAGAGACCCAGTACTTC.

This clone occurred once. An end of the junction does not agree with germline; a read error may underlie this. V usage is TRBV7-9 and J usage is TRBJ2-7; maybe TRBD1 (7 bases). From germline, CDR1 is SEHNR and CDR2 FQNEAQ (reference sequence). This CDR3 spans 19 amino acids. The CDR3 spells CSSSFGGTEAKFENYEQYF. The DNA of the CDR3 is TGTTCCAGCAGCTTTGGCGGGACAGAGGCCAAATTTGAGAACTACGAGCAGTACTTC.

V gene TRBV6-5 combines with J gene TRBJ2-1, with D unclear. Trimming shortened V by 2 bases and J by 8 bases, and 13 bases separated the two germline ends. The CDR3 totals 14 residues. Germline assignment: CDR1 MNHEY and CDR2 SVGAGI. CDR3 sequence (DNA): TGTGCCAGCAGTTACGGGCAGCCACCGTATGAGCAGTTCTTC. Its protein product is CASSYGQPPYEQFF.

The chain is built from TRBV2 and TRBJ2-7, with 13 bases aligning to TRBD2. This CDR3 comprises 13 residues. Germline trimming cut 8 bases from V and 5 bases from J; bases unmatched to any gene: 3. CDR1 is SNHLY, CDR2 FYNNEI, per germline. The DNA for the CDR3 is TGTGCCAGCTCCGGGACTAGCGGGGACGAGCAGTACTTC. Amino acids: CASSGTSGDEQYF. The full variable domain, rest sourced from reference TRBV2 and TRBJ2-7, is EPEVTQTPSHQVTQMGQEVILRCVPISNHLYFYWYRQILGQKVEFLVSFYNNEISEKSEIFDDQFSVERPDGSNFTLKIRSTKLEDSAMYFCASSGTSGDEQYFGPGTRLTVT.

The V and J genes are TRBV9 and TRBJ2-1, with TRBD2 identical over 8 bases. The CDR3 length is 15 residues. CDR1 and CDR2 from the germline V gene are SGDLS and YYNGEE. J was trimmed by 4 bases and V by 0 bases; bases with no gene match: 3. The CDR3: CASSVGAGEYNEQFF. CDR3 nucleotide sequence: TGTGCCAGCAGCGTAGGAGCGGGAGAGTACAATGAGCAGTTCTTC.

With regard to this clone: Relative to the germline gene, one junction end is altered; a read error may explain this. This chain uses TRBV28 with TRBJ2-1; no firm D call. Germline CDR1 MDHEN, CDR2 SYDVKM. The CDR3 contains 16 residues. The CDR3 nucleotides read TGTGCCAGCAGCATCCCGCTCGGGTCCGGTCACAATGAGCGGTTCTTC. Translating gives CASSIPLGSGHNERFF.

This clone was recorded a few times. The chain recombines TRBV19 with TRBJ2-3, with 15 bases identical to TRBD2. The CDR3 spans 16 residues. Unmatched junction bases numbered 5, after V lost 5 bases and J lost 5 bases. Germline assignment: CDR1 LNHDA and CDR2 SQIVND (reference sequence). The CDR3 protein is CASSQGLAGGVDTQYF. In DNA, the CDR3 is TGTGCCAGTAGTCAGGGACTAGCGGGAGGAGTAGATACGCAGTATTTT.